This TCR beta chain was retrieved from a study of Ad26.COV2.S vaccination and SARS-CoV-2 variants. Looking at the study overall: Once, or twice with 56 days between doses, Ad26.COV2.S was given intramuscularly.

TCRdb's copy holds only in-frame clones and misses some; the assay was immunoSEQ multiplex PCR. The sample includes about 480,000 clones, around 90% of them seen just once. A word on this clone: Its matching antigen is unknown.

Study outcomes and limitations: Possible underestimation of total T cell responses by the TCR breadth and depth analyses was noted. Vaccinees and placebo recipients showed similar non-spike TCR breadth.

The V and J ends lost 5 bases and 0 bases respectively, with 14 bases between them. Germline-derived CDR1 and CDR2 are LGHNA and YSLEER. The CDR3 sequence is 15 residues long. As for treatment: around 19 received Ad26.COV2.S at low or high dose, single or two shots; a few received placebo; per-sample allocation not given. Day 63 after the first vaccine or placebo injection was the time point for sampling. The specimen was peripheral blood, collected in a trial of Ad26.COV2.S vaccine versus placebo. The receptor was derived from a person aged 18-60 years who received the Ad26.COV2.S COVID-19 vaccine or a placebo. The chain is built from TRBV4-3 and TRBJ2-7, with D tentatively TRBD2 (6 bases). This CDR3 reads CASSSQLGGSYEQYF. CDR3 coding DNA: TGCGCCAGCAGCTCTCAATTGGGGGGCTCCTACGAGCAGTACTTC.